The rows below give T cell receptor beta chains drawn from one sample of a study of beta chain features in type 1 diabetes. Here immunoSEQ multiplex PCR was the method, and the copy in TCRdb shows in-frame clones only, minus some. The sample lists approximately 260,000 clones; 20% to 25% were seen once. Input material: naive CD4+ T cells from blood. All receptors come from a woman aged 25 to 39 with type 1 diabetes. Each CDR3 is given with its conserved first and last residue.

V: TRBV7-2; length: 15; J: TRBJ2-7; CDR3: CASSLGPLESYEQYF
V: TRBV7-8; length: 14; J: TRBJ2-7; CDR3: CASSLGDGGWEQYF
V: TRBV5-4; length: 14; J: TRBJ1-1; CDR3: CASSLERRNTEAFF
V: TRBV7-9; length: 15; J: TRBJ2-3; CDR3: CASSSGTDNTDTQYF
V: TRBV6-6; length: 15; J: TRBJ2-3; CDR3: CASRRQGMRGDTQYF
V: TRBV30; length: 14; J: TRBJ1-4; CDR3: CAWSVEPLGEKLFF
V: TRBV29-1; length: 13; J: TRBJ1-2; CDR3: CSVERVGGDGYTF
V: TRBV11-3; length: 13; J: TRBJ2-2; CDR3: CASSLQDTGELFF
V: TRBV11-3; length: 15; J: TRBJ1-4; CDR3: CASSSGQGPNEKLFF
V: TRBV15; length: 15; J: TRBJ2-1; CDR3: CATSRKRGQPNEQFF
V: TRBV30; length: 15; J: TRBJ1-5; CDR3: CAWRGPWGSNQPQHF
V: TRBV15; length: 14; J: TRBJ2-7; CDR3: CATSETGLTYEQYF
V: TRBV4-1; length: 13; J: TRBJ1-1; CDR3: CASSQRTRVEAFF
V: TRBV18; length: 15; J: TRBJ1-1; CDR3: CASSPLNRDNREAFF
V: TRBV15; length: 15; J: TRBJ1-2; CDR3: CATSLLMGTDYGYTF
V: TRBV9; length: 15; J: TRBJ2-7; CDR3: CASSVRSTGAYEQYF
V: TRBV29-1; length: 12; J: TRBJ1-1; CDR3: CSVGGVNTEAFF
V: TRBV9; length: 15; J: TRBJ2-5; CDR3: CASSVGGTPEETQYF
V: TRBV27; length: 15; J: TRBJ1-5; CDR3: CASSSRSFSNQPQHF
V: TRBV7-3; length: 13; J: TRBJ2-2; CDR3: CASSIRGTGELFF
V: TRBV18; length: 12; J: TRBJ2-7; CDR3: CASSGTEYEQYF
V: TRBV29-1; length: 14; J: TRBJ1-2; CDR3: CSGNLPDRVDGYTF
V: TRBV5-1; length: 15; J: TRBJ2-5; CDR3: CASSKGLAGEETQYF
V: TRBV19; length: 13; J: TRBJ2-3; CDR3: CAPLAGRTDTQYF
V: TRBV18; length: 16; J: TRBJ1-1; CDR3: CASSLLMRGRNTEAFF
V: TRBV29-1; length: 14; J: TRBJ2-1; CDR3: CSVAGGISYNEQFF
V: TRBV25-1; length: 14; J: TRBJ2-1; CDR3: CASSEYGRGSAEFF
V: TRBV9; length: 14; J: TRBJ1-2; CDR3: CASSVVSGSYGYTF
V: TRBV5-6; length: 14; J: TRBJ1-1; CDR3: CASSSGHIDTEAFF
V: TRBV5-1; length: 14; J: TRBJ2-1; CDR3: CASYLAPADNEQFF
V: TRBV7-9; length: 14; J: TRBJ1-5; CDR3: CASSLETENQPQHF
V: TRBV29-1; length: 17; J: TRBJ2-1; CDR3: CSAFDLAGASSYNEQFF
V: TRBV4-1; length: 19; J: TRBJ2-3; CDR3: CASSQDGTGQVRFTDTQYF
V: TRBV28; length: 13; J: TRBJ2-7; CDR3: CASVGGNSYEQYF
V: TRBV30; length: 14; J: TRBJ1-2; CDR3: CAWSVHRGNYGYTF
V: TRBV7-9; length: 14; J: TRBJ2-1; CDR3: CASSSGLPRNEQFF
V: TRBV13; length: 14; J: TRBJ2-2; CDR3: CASSVRANTGELFF
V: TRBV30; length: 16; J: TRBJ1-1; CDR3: CAWSALKGAAETEAFF
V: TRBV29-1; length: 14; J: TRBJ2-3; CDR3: CSVNLAGETDTQYF
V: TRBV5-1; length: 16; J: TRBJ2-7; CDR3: CASSLVGTAVSYEQYF